This T cell receptor beta chain came from a study of blood T cell repertoires in COVID-19. Profiled with immunoSEQ multiplex PCR; TCRdb holds only in-frame clones, not every one. Counted here are fewer than 350,000 clones, over 75% occurring once; the ten biggest clones make up over 8%. Germline CDR1 is SGHKS and CDR2 is YYEKEE (reference sequence). This CDR3 has 14 amino acids. Trimming took 0 bases from V and 2 from J; bases not matched to a gene: 1. This clone appeared a few times. Sequences were obtained from PBMCs or T cells enriched from blood (not recorded which). This rearrangement joins TRBV5-5 to TRBJ2-7; 8 bases match TRBD2. This clonotype originated in a middle-aged woman who had recovered from COVID-19. The CDR3 sequence: CASSLGGLAYEQYF. In nucleotides, the CDR3 is TGTGCCAGCAGCTTGGGGGGACTAGCCTACGAGCAGTACTTC.